Listed here is a single T cell receptor beta chain. Antigen: not known. Here immunoSEQ multiplex PCR was the method, and the copy in TCRdb shows in-frame clones only, minus some. The sample lists 1,500 to 2,000 clones; 70% to 80% were seen once. This CDR3 is built from 14 residues. CDR1 and CDR2 from the germline V gene are SGHRS and YFSETQ. Trimming stripped 4 bases from V and 4 bases from J, with 15 bases between. This sample is part of a study of immune cell composition in non-small cell lung cancer. Study-wide results and caveats: Clones >0.5% enriched in tumour were rarer in adenocarcinoma (about 35%) than squamous (roughly 75%). Tumour TCR-beta clonality was not significantly tied to smoking pack-years. Lung adenocarcinomas had lower top 10 clone scores and clonality than squamous tumours. TIL tumour reactivity correlated with maximal tumour-associated clone frequency in adenocarcinoma.

Specimen: lung tumor tissue. This chain connects TRBV5-1 to TRBJ2-7; TRBD2 might be the D (6 bases). The source is a human donor with non-small cell lung cancer. DNA for the CDR3: TGCGCCAGCAGCCCGACCGGGAGTGGTTACGAGCAGTACTTC. It specifies CASSPTGSGYEQYF. Using reference TRBV5-1 and TRBJ2-7 for the parts outside the CDR3, the full variable domain is KAGVTQTPRYLIKTRGQQVTLSCSPISGHRSVSWYQQTPGQGLQFLFEYFSETQRNKGNFPGRFSGRQFSNSRSEMNVSTLELGDSALYLCASSPTGSGYEQYFGPGTRLTVT.